The 8 T cell receptor beta chains presented below share a single source sample, sequenced in a study of regulatory T cells in long-lasting Graves disease. Time point indicated: newly diagnosed GD, antithyroid drugs for less than 3 months. Extracted PBMC RNA gave rise to the TCR library. Sequencing libraries for TCR beta were prepared with iRepertoire HTBI primers and Arm-PCR of CDR3 regions. In TCRdb, the multiplex PCR reads were re-called with MiXCR into one record per CDR3 protein. The sample records hundreds of thousands of distinct CDR3 sequences, approximately 15% being singletons. Another study also made use of these data, one on T cells in Graves' hyperthyroidism and ophthalmopathy.

Sequencing used peripheral blood mononuclear cells (PBMCs), obtained at new diagnosis, from a patient treated with antithyroid drugs. Receptors originate from a man aged 25-45 years with Graves disease.

The gene calls are TRBV14 and TRBJ2-3; D is undetermined. V was clipped by 1 base and J by 10 bases, with 6 bases between them. The germline CDR1 and CDR2 sequences are SGHDN and FVKESK. The CDR3 length is 11 residues. CDR3 nucleotide sequence: TGTGCCAGCAGCCAAGGTCTCGCGCAGTATTTT. Residues: CASSQGLAQYF.

This clonotype has only a few counts. The V and J genes are TRBV2 and TRBJ2-5; 10 bases are a match to TRBD1. Germline V gene lookup returns CDR1 SNHLY and CDR2 FYNNEI. This CDR3 has 14 residues. With 5 bases clipped from V and 4 bases from J, the junction kept 4 bases outside the gene matches. CDR3 sequence reads: CASSRDRGVETQYF. The CDR3 DNA is TGTGCCAGCAGTAGGGACAGGGGTGTAGAGACCCAGTACTTC.

This clonotype was seen at least ten times. The chain combines TRBV20-1 with TRBJ1-1; weak D call: TRBD1 (5 bases). V was trimmed by 2 bases and J by 10 bases, leaving 20 bases between them. The V gene's germline CDR1 is DFQATT and CDR2 SNEGSKA (reference sequence). The CDR3 spans 14 residues. The DNA for the CDR3 is TGCAGTGCTAGATACTCCGGGGCCCTCGACGGAGCTTTCTTT. Its protein is CSARYSGALDGAFF.

This clonotype was seen a handful of times. The chain is built from TRBV27 and TRBJ2-5; D is uncertain. CDR1 and CDR2 (germline): MNHEY, SMNVEV (reference sequence). Trimming left V 7 bases short and J 7 bases short, with 13 bases between. This CDR3 is built from 12 residues. The chain's CDR3 is CASKDLRGTQYF. The CDR3 nucleotides are TGTGCCAGCAAGGACCTGAGAGGGACCCAGTACTTC.

In this sample, this clonotype turned up once. A much larger clone is a single base away; this may be a read error. The chain uses TRBV9 and TRBJ1-2, with unresolved D. Germline lookup yields CDR1 SGDLS and CDR2 YYNGEE. CDR3 size: 16 residues. The CDR3 spells CAGSAMASTDDYGYTF. The CDR3 DNA reads as TGTGCCGGCAGCGCCATGGCGAGCACCGACGACTATGGCTACACCTTC.

Many counts were recorded for this clonotype. This sequence joins TRBV2 and TRBJ1-5; D gene uncertain. The V and J ends lost 5 bases and 3 bases respectively, with 11 bases between them. CDR1 and CDR2 (germline): SNHLY, FYNNEI. This CDR3 is built from 14 residues. This CDR3 reads CASSQEGTNQPQHF. The CDR3 nucleotides are TGTGCCAGCAGTCAAGAGGGTACCAATCAGCCCCAGCATTTT.

This clonotype came up many times. The CDR3 is CASRPIRSGLAGGNYNEQFF. The CDR3 DNA reads as TGTGCCAGCAGACCGATTCGATCGGGCCTAGCGGGAGGGAACTACAATGAGCAGTTCTTC. The V gene is TRBV11-2, the J gene TRBJ2-1; TRBD2 matches 12 bases. Germline CDR1 and CDR2: SGHAT and FQNNGV. The CDR3 consists of 20 residues. Unmatched junction bases numbered 18, after V lost 6 bases and J lost 3 bases. The variable domain in full, completed from reference TRBV11-2 and TRBJ2-1, reads EAGVAQSPRYKIIEKRQSVAFWCNPISGHATLYWYQQILGQGPKLLIQFQNNGVVDDSQLPKDRFSAERLKGVDSTLKIQPAKLEDSAVYLCASRPIRSGLAGGNYNEQFFGPGTRLTVL.

The chain couples TRBV9 to TRBJ2-1; D ambiguous. Germline values: CDR1 SGDLS, CDR2 YYNGEE. Trimming cost V 0 bases and J 4 bases, with 14 bases left between them. The CDR3 extends over 16 amino acids. In nucleotides, the CDR3 is TGTGCCAGCAGCGTAGGGGGTAGTTCGGCGTACAATGAGCAGTTCTTC. Its translation is CASSVGGSSAYNEQFF.